This TCR beta chain was obtained from a study of OX40 agonist ivuxolimab in advanced cancers. Overall study findings and caveats: Mean expanded clone counts were higher in CD8+ than CD4+ T cells.

The CDR3 extends over 13 amino acids. V was cut by 0 bases and J by 6 bases, with 9 bases left in between. Germline CDR1 SGHVS, CDR2 FQNEAQ. Remarks on this clone: Its antigen remains unidentified.

Clones were read by immunoSEQ multiplex PCR, and TCRdb kept only the in-frame ones, dropping some. The data show roughly 60,000 clones, around 90% seen once. Sample: CD4+ or CD8+ T cells sorted from blood, taken in a trial of the OX40 agonist ivuxolimab. The rearrangement joins TRBV7-8 to TRBJ2-7; unclear D gene. The TCR originated in an adult with an advanced solid tumor such as melanoma, head and neck, liver or kidney cancer. The CDR3 sequence: CASSLAGAREQYF. The CDR3, as DNA: TGTGCCAGCAGCTTAGCGGGCGCGCGCGAGCAGTACTTC.